This T cell receptor beta chain came from a study of blood T cells in healthy people across ages. The CDR3 totals 16 residues. In germline, CDR1 is DFQATT, CDR2 SNEGSKA (reference sequence). Trimming at V came to 3 bases and at J to 4 bases, leaving 10 bases not matched to a gene. This clonotype appeared a few times. For the second PCR, which ran for roughly 6 to 11 cycles, a sample-barcoded 5' primer and a J-beta primer mix were used. TCRdb called the 5' RACE reads again in MiXCR, with one record for every CDR3 protein. The sample consists of roughly 1,800,000 distinct CDR3 sequences, around 50% of them appearing once.

This TCR came from a middle-aged woman in good health. The sequenced material came from blood. The chain joins TRBV20-1 to TRBJ2-3; TRBD2 matches at 10 bases. CDR3: CSASPSQGLAADTQYF. The CDR3 bases are TGCAGTGCTAGCCCTTCCCAAGGACTAGCGGCAGATACGCAGTATTTT.